Sequencing of this T cell receptor beta chain was carried out in a study of OX40 agonist ivuxolimab in advanced cancers. CDR3 size: 17 residues. Germline V gene lookup returns CDR1 KGHSH and CDR2 LQKENI. With 0 bases removed from V and 4 bases from J, the gap between germline ends came to 16 bases. Sequencing was performed with immunoSEQ multiplex PCR; in TCRdb, only in-frame clones are kept and a portion is missing. The table shows roughly 80,000 clones, with approximately 90% occurring only once. Findings of the study overall: The specificity for antigen of the expanded peripheral T cells was not determined. Low normalized T-cell clonal expansion also characterized some of the nonresponders.

With regard to this clone: Its antigen is still unknown.

Sequencing used CD4+ or CD8+ T cells sorted from blood, obtained in a trial of the OX40 agonist ivuxolimab. This TCR came from an adult with an advanced solid tumor such as melanoma, head and neck, liver or kidney cancer. The J gene is TRBJ1-3, the V gene TRBV18; the D gene is possibly TRBD1 (5 bases). CDR3 region: CASSPPSRGDEGNTIYF. CDR3 nucleotides: TGTGCCAGCTCACCACCGTCTCGAGGGGATGAGGGAAACACCATATATTTT. The entire variable domain, with the rest obtained from reference TRBV18 and TRBJ1-3, is as follows: NAGVMQNPRHLVRRRGQEARLRCSPMKGHSHVYWYRQLPEEGLKFMVYLQKENIIDESGMPKERFSAEFPKEGPSILRIQQVVRGDSAAYFCASSPPSRGDEGNTIYFGEGSWLTVV.